This T cell receptor (beta chain) was captured in a study of OX40 agonist ivuxolimab in advanced cancers. Only a few counts were recorded for this clone. At one boundary the junction diverges from the germline segment, which might be a read error. The data were produced by immunoSEQ multiplex PCR, yet TCRdb's version contains in-frame clones alone and is incomplete. Of some 96,000 clones listed, approximately 90% were seen once; the top ten hold approximately 0.54%. The CDR3 spans 12 residues. Looked up from germline, CDR1 is MDHEN and CDR2 is SYDVKM. The chain joins TRBV28 to TRBJ2-7, with TRBD1 matching 7 bases. The sample here was CD4+ or CD8+ T cells sorted from blood, taken in a trial of the OX40 agonist ivuxolimab. This receptor was taken from an adult with an advanced solid tumor such as melanoma, head and neck, liver or kidney cancer. The CDR3 loop is CASSLYRDSHNF. The CDR3 DNA follows: TGTGCCAGCAGTTTATACCGGGACAGTCATAACTTC.